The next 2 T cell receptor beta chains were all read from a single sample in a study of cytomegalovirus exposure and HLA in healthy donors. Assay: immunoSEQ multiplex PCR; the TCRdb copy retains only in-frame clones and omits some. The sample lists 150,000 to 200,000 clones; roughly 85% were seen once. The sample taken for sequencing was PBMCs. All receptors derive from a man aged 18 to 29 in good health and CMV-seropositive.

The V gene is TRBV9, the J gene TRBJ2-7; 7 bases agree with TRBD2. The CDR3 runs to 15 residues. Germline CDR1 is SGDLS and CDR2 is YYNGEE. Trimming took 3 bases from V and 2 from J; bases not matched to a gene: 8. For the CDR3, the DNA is TGTGCCAGCAGCGGGGGGGGAGATAGGCCCTACGAGCAGTACTTC. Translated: CASSGGGDRPYEQYF.

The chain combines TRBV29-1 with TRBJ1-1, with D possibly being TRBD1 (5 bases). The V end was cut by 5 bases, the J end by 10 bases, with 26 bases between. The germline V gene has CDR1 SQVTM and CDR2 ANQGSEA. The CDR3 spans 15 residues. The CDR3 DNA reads TGCAGCGTTTGGGCCATACGGGGGGAAGGGTTAGGAGCTTTCTTT. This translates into CSVWAIRGEGLGAFF.